This T cell receptor beta chain was found in a study of cytomegalovirus exposure and HLA in healthy donors. Findings of the study overall: By a later analysis, the bulk of CMV-associated TCR beta chains appeared HLA-restricted.

The V segment lost 0 bases and the J segment 0 bases; nucleotides outside the gene matches: 7. Per the germline V gene, CDR1 is SGHNT and CDR2 is YENEEA. The CDR3 contains 18 residues. Researchers ran the PCR with 60 Vbeta and 13 Jbeta primers. The data were produced by immunoSEQ multiplex PCR, yet TCRdb's version contains in-frame clones alone and is incomplete. Of 100,000 to 150,000 clones detected, around 85% appear once; the ten largest clones hold about 1.8%. A remark on this clone: Its matching antigen is unknown.

Sequenced input: PBMCs. The source is a boy aged 5 to 17 in good health and CMV-seronegative. The chain joins TRBV11-3 to TRBJ1-3, with 8 bases matching TRBD1. The CDR3 DNA reads as TGTGCCAGCAGCTTAGACCGACGAACAGGGGGCTCTGGAAACACCATATATTTT. As protein: CASSLDRRTGGSGNTIYF.